This TCR beta chain was found in a study of regulatory T cells in long-lasting Graves disease (dated by TCRdb to the early 2020s). As for the study more broadly: In the newly diagnosed Graves' disease group, patients had been taking antithyroid drugs for less than 3 months. This study used TCR sequencing and RNA sequencing of peripheral blood to compare persistent Graves' disease patients against newly diagnosed Graves' disease patients. The study took place in China and was registered as a clinical trial. A total of about 33 samples underwent TCR sequencing, from about 13 patients with persistent Graves' disease and 20 patients with newly diagnosed Graves' disease.

As for this clonotype: There is no known antigen for this receptor. One end of the junction fails to match germline, which may point to a read error.

What the research found in general, with its limitations: Sequencing and analysis were restricted to the TCR beta chain. Compared with newly diagnosed patients, persistent Graves' disease patients had lower TCR Shannon entropy and fewer highly expanded clones, which suggests clonal expansion. Only peripheral blood was studied, because thyroid tissue, the primary lesion, was inaccessible. The authors noted that the small sample size was a limitation that may lower accuracy. Persistent disease showed preferential use of TRBV28, TRBJ1-2 and TRBJ2-5, whereas newly diagnosed disease favored TRBV20-1 and TRBJ2-1. More public clonotypes were shared among persistent patients (approximately 3,000) than among newly diagnosed patients (roughly 1,000).

Including the terminal cysteine and phenylalanine, the CDR3 comprises 15 residues. The read is trimmed to its CDR3 DNA, 45 bases read in frame from base 1. Reading the germline V gene gives CDR1 SGHRS and CDR2 YFSETQ. The intended sense of this specimen's time point label: newly diagnosed GD, antithyroid drugs for less than 3 months. RNA was extracted from PBMCs in TRIzol for both TCR sequencing and RNA sequencing. The diagnosis of Graves' disease followed American Thyroid Association guidelines. The patients came from an endocrinology department in Xi'an, China. Each patient gave approximately 10 milliliters of peripheral blood, collected in an EDTA anticoagulant tube. Ficoll Paque Plus density gradient separation was used to isolate PBMCs, and no additional T cell sorting was done. RNA quality was checked with an Agilent 2100 Bioanalyzer and agarose gel, and concentration with a NanoDrop 2000. Library preparation employed multiplex PCR. TCRdb lists the instrument as Illumina HiSeq 4000. TCR beta libraries were built with iRepertoire HTBI primers and Arm-PCR amplification of CDR3 regions. Before sequencing, the PCR products underwent gel purification. The original pipeline was this. Gene usage analysis of CDR3 amino acid clonotypes relied on the 60 or so TRBV and 13 to 15 TRBJ segments identified across samples. COPE and FqMerger were used to merge filtered high-quality paired reads into contigs. BLAST was used to align contigs to IMGT TRBV, TRBD and TRBJ reference genes, with CDR3 defined following IMGT. Any clonotype with a frequency above 0.1% was counted as a highly expanded clone. Shannon entropy was used to measure repertoire diversity, and the Gini coefficient was used to measure V-J evenness. A clonotype was considered public if more than one individual shared it. TCRdb cleaned the public reads at Q25 with fastp, built clones with MiXCR and kept in-frame beta chains. Each CDR3 protein gets just one entry, which takes the most common genes and DNA from the rows behind it. In this record, the V and J calls reflect TCRdb's handling and not the investigators' own analysis. The sample table records roughly 610,000 distinct CDR3 sequences; about 16% of these occur just once. Jointly, the top ten make up about 12% of the sample.

The sample was also linked to a second study, of T cells in Graves' hyperthyroidism and ophthalmopathy. According to the second study: Graves' hyperthyroidism was defined as stable when no progression to ophthalmopathy occurred over 18 months of follow-up. Hyperthyroidism patients were aged 18 to 65 years and newly diagnosed, with disease duration of less than 2 months. The study excluded patients with uncontrolled infections, other autoimmune diseases, pregnancy or lactation. Diagnoses were established on the basis of clinical symptoms, serum thyroxine and TRAb, thyroid ultrasound, and orbital computed tomography. For the first round of RT-PCR on the TCR CDR3, the HTBI primer set was used together with the Qiagen OneStep RT-PCR kit. Most expanded thyroid clonotypes (frequency above 0.001) were also found in blood, which suggests that blood repertoires may mirror thyroid immune responses. Ophthalmopathy was separated from stable hyperthyroidism by a 13 V-J signature model, with about 88% sensitivity and approximately 84% specificity obtained in cross-validation and 80%/75% obtained in testing. During validation, the model predicted progression to ophthalmopathy a median of roughly 7.1 months ahead of onset, with roughly 65% sensitivity and under 85% specificity. To identify TCR V-J signatures that set the groups apart, the researchers used a discovery cohort of 100 patients, made up of around 40 with Graves' ophthalmopathy and some 56 with stable Graves' hyperthyroidism. Whether ophthalmopathy could be predicted prospectively was tested in an independent validation cohort made up of 18 hyperthyroidism patients plus 17 patients who later progressed to ophthalmopathy. The 100 or so discovery patients were randomly divided into training and test sets at a 7:3 ratio. The study also compared thyroid tissue and blood T-cell repertoires from more than five Graves' hyperthyroidism patients. After blood sampling, hyperthyroidism patients were treated with methimazole at a starting dose of 30 mg daily, and ophthalmopathy patients were treated with high-dose intravenous methylprednisolone. The libraries were constructed in a second round of multiplex PCR and then size-selected and purified. Sequencing of the libraries was done on an Illumina HiSeq2000 using paired-end 100 bp reads. SOAPnuke was used to process the raw data, removing reads that contained adapters or uncalled bases, had a mean Phred below 15, or lacked an exact match to the constant primer or identifier. High-quality paired reads were merged using COPE v1.2.5, and each unique nucleotide sequence was defined as a clonotype. MiTCR v1.1 was used to align clonotypes to the IMGT TRBV, TRBD and TRBJ reference segments. Only V-J combinations with frequency above 0.0001, covering roughly 99% of repertoires, were analysed. The TCS score was defined as the ratio of F50 (clonal expansion) to E x V (chaos), calculated using BLOSUM62-based TCRdist between CDR3 peptides within each V-J. Welch's t-statistics and random forest reduced around 550 V-J features to 10 to 15, which were used in a naive Bayes classifier (R e1071). No statistical method was used to fix the sample size in advance, and group allocation was not hidden from the investigators. According to the paper, TCR Vbeta CDR3 sequencing was carried out on some 140 peripheral blood samples, which came from more than 40 ophthalmopathy, some 73 hyperthyroidism and roughly 17 progressor patients.

Specimen: peripheral blood mononuclear cells (PBMCs), collected at new diagnosis, from a patient treated with antithyroid drugs. The sequence was collected from a man between 18 and 29 years old with Graves disease. Donor details come from another sample of the same person, matched by shared clones. The rearrangement combines TRBV5-1 with TRBJ2-1; TRBD2 fits 9 bases in the junction. The CDR3 region has the sequence CASSERGTSSYEQFF. The sequenced DNA: TGTGCCAGCAGCGAGCGAGGGACTAGCTCCTATGAGCAGTTCTTC.